The clone carrying this T cell receptor beta chain was detected many times. Its matching antigen is unknown. The study left out patients who had uncontrolled infection, other autoimmune disease, pregnancy or lactation. This entry belongs to a study of T cells in Graves' hyperthyroidism and ophthalmopathy. Germline assignment: CDR1 WSHSY and CDR2 SAAADI. V was clipped by 4 bases and J by 9 bases; unmatched bases: 7. The CDR3 spans 16 residues. TCR beta CDR3 region amplification was performed from RNA transcripts. Initially, a first-round RT-PCR of the TCR CDR3 employed the HTBI primer set. TCRdb fed the multiplex PCR reads into MiXCR, producing one record per CDR3 protein. This sample yields 270,000 or so distinct CDR3 sequences, of which about 25% are seen a single time; 20% to 30% belongs to the top ten. Study-wide results and limits: Separating ophthalmopathy from stable hyperthyroidism was achieved by a 13 V-J model.

Sequencing was carried out using blood. The clonotype comes from a man aged 40-49 years with Graves' hyperthyroidism that later progressed to Graves' ophthalmopathy. The rearrangement joins TRBV10-2 to TRBJ2-2; 14 bases match TRBD2. CDR3: CASSGGTSGSPRELFF. CDR3 DNA: TGCGCCAGCAGTGGCGGGACTAGCGGGAGTCCCCGGGAGCTGTTTTTT.